Presented here are 10 T cell receptor beta chains from one specimen sequenced in a study of blood T cell repertoires in COVID-19. Generated by immunoSEQ multiplex PCR, the TCRdb table keeps only in-frame clones and is missing some. The table lists roughly 120,000 clones, about nine tenths of them singletons, with roughly 3.7% in the top ten. Input material: peripheral blood. The receptors were sampled from a middle-aged man with active COVID-19.

This sequence joins TRBV12-5 and TRBJ2-1, with 8 bases that match TRBD2. Per germline, CDR1 LGHNT and CDR2 FRNRAP. Losses at the gene ends were 3 bases for V and 1 base for J; bases not matched to a gene: 5. This CDR3 comprises 16 residues. The CDR3 region is CASGFRTSYSYNEQFF. DNA for the CDR3: TGTGCTAGTGGTTTCCGGACTAGCTATTCCTACAATGAGCAGTTCTTC. The complete variable domain, with remaining parts taken from reference TRBV12-5 and TRBJ2-1, reads DARVTQTPRHKVTEMGQEVTMRCQPILGHNTVFWYRQTMMQGLELLAYFRNRAPLDDSGMPKDRFSAEMPDATLATLKIQPSEPRDSAVYFCASGFRTSYSYNEQFFGPGTRLTVL.

This clone occurred once. The chain carries TRBV7-9 and TRBJ2-7, with D possibly TRBD1 on 6 matching bases. Germline V lookup: CDR1 SEHNR, CDR2 FQNEAQ (reference sequence). V was trimmed by 4 bases and J by 2 bases, leaving 9 bases between them. The CDR3 is made up of 13 amino acids. Written as DNA, the CDR3 is TGTGCCAGCAGCTCCCGGACAGCCTACGAGCAGTACTTC. Its translation: CASSSRTAYEQYF.

The chain joins TRBV2 to TRBJ2-1, with no clear D. V gave up 6 bases and J gave up 2 bases, with 8 bases separating them. Germline V CDR1 and CDR2: SNHLY, FYNNEI. The length of the CDR3 is 13 residues. CDR3 sequence reads: CASRLGPYNEQFF. The CDR3 region has the DNA TGTGCCAGCAGGCTGGGCCCCTACAATGAGCAGTTCTTC.

This chain connects TRBV7-9 to TRBJ2-1; a possible D gene is TRBD1 (6 bases). Germline CDR1 is SEHNR and CDR2 is FQNEAQ (reference sequence). V was clipped by 5 bases and J by 10 bases, with 12 bases between them. The CDR3 length is 12 residues. CDR3 region: CASSHEGGEQFF. For the CDR3, the DNA is TGTGCCAGCAGCCATGAAGGGGGAGAGCAGTTCTTC.

V and J are TRBV2 and TRBJ2-1; 9 bases align to TRBD2. The germline gives CDR1 SNHLY, CDR2 FYNNEI. The CDR3 extends over 16 amino acids. The ends lost 6 bases at V and 0 bases at J; junction bases unmatched: 6. For the CDR3, the DNA is TGTGCCAGCAGACCTCTAGCGGGGAACTCCTACAATGAGCAGTTCTTC. Translating gives CASRPLAGNSYNEQFF.

This chain uses TRBV3-1 (or the pseudogene TRBV3-2) with TRBJ2-5, with D possibly being TRBD1 (7 bases). The CDR3 spans 14 residues. Germline CDR1 and CDR2: LGHDT and YNNKEL (reference sequence). V lost 1 base and J lost 6, with 12 bases in between. As DNA, the CDR3 is TGTGCCAGCAGCCAAGGCAGGGGGGCCAAGACCCAGTACTTC. Its translation is CASSQGRGAKTQYF.

This sequence joins TRBV18 and TRBJ1-6; the match to TRBD1 covers 9 bases. This CDR3 region has 14 residues. The trim removed 6 bases at V and 7 bases at J, leaving 4 bases unmatched. Germline V CDR1 and CDR2: KGHSH, LQKENI. CDR3 sequence (DNA): TGTGCCAGCTCGACCGACAGGGGGAATTCACCCCTCCACTTT. Its protein product is CASSTDRGNSPLHF.

This chain links TRBV27 with TRBJ1-6; 8 positions match TRBD1. The CDR3 spans 16 residues. Germline CDR1 and CDR2: MNHEY and SMNVEV (reference sequence). V shed 6 bases and J 11 bases; nucleotides not matched to a gene: 15. The CDR3 is CASRSGQGYPRAPLHF. In nucleotides, the CDR3 is TGTGCCAGCAGATCCGGACAGGGATACCCCAGGGCACCCCTCCACTTT.

The chain has TRBV6-1 and TRBJ2-1; unclear D gene. This CDR3 comprises 13 residues. Trimming pared 0 bases from V and 15 bases from J, leaving 15 bases between. Germline CDR1 and CDR2: MNHNS and SASEGT. CDR3 sequence (DNA): TGTGCCAGCAGTGAAGCGTCGTTGACAAATCGGTTCTTC. Encoded protein: CASSEASLTNRFF.

The CDR3 coding sequence is TGCGCCAGCAGCACCTCGGACAGGGCGAACTATGGCTACACCTTC. Translated, it gives CASSTSDRANYGYTF. This sequence joins TRBV5-1 and TRBJ1-2; 8 bases align to TRBD1. Germline lookup yields CDR1 SGHRS and CDR2 YFSETQ. Trimming removed 4 bases from V and 2 bases from J; junction bases left unmatched: 7. The CDR3 is made up of 15 amino acids.